These T cell receptor beta chains were read from a single sample in a study of blood T cell repertoires in COVID-19. Data came from immunoSEQ multiplex PCR; TCRdb stores just in-frame clones and leaves some out. This table has around 97,000 clones, more than 75% appearing once. Sequenced input: peripheral blood. These TCRs come from a human donor in a cohort sampled during active COVID-19. CDR3s leave out the opening cysteine and the closing phenylalanine or tryptophan.

v_gene: TRBV4-3
CDR3aa: ASSQERWGDQPQH

v_gene: TRBV19
CDR3aa: ASSTGTATMDTQY

v_gene: TRBV6-5
CDR3aa: ASRLGRGQTPEQY

v_gene: TRBV7-3
CDR3aa: ASSLGQGAYEQY

v_gene: TRBV2
CDR3aa: ASSVSGGNGYT

v_gene: TRBV4-3
CDR3aa: ASSQGRKVGNTIY

v_gene: TRBV2
CDR3aa: ASSEASGGGH

v_gene: TRBV15
CDR3aa: ATAGGGLSYNEQF

v_gene: TRBV7-3
CDR3aa: ASSLKGGNSPLH

v_gene: TRBV29-1
CDR3aa: SVRDANTEAF

v_gene: TRBV27
CDR3aa: ASSLEGAGTEAF

v_gene: TRBV12-3/TRBV12-4
CDR3aa: ASSFDRTYEQY

v_gene: TRBV7-9
CDR3aa: ASSLASEGYEQY

v_gene: TRBV2
CDR3aa: ASFRGNNEQF

v_gene: TRBV6-1
CDR3aa: ASSAGLGGMNQPQH

v_gene: TRBV20-1
CDR3aa: SASRTGGEPQH

v_gene: TRBV27
CDR3aa: ASSSKFGQGTYNEQF

v_gene: TRBV30
CDR3aa: AWTKGLAEQETQY

v_gene: TRBV12-3/TRBV12-4
CDR3aa: ASSLQGRTEAF

v_gene: TRBV3-1/TRBV3-2
CDR3aa: ASSQEWDRGTYEQY

v_gene: TRBV7-3
CDR3aa: ASSLTRAKGGNYNEQF

v_gene: TRBV7-2
CDR3aa: ASSLSDVYEQY

v_gene: TRBV5-1
CDR3aa: ASSLGAGGARETQY

v_gene: TRBV6-5
CDR3aa: ASRTGGGNYGYT

v_gene: TRBV9
CDR3aa: ASSLPPPGHMNTEAF

v_gene: TRBV20-1
CDR3aa: SASPGGNYGYT

v_gene: TRBV14
CDR3aa: ASRTGQGNSPLH

v_gene: TRBV7-9
CDR3aa: ASSRGAGGTEAF

v_gene: TRBV11-3
CDR3aa: ASSLGLSGGKGDEQF

v_gene: TRBV9
CDR3aa: ASSGSLTGGIAEAF

v_gene: TRBV5-4
CDR3aa: ASTQEGGSKQY